Below are 9 T cell receptor beta chains sequenced from a single sample in a study of T-cell memory formation after mild COVID-19. TCRdb called the 5' RACE reads again in MiXCR, with one record for every CDR3 protein. In the table there are approximately 500,000 distinct CDR3 sequences, roughly 25% of which are singletons. Sequencing input: PBMCs or a T cell subset sorted from them (not recorded which). The receptors were gathered from an adult woman who had mild COVID-19 (a few samples of this study predate the infection). Cell type and time point are not known.

V is TRBV7-3 and J is TRBJ2-1, with 10 nucleotides matching TRBD1. Germline lookup yields CDR1 SGHTA and CDR2 FQGTGA. CDR3 length: 20 residues. After removal of 3 bases from V and 4 bases from J, the junction contained 18 bases not matched to a gene. CDR3 residues: CASSFLRDRGRAPLYNEQFF. DNA for the CDR3: TGTGCCAGCAGCTTTCTCCGGGACAGGGGCAGAGCTCCCCTATACAATGAGCAGTTCTTC.

This clonotype has just a few counts. Written as DNA, the CDR3 is TGTGCCAGCAGTTTAATTAGGGGCGGGCCTACCGGGGAGCTGTTTTTT. This translates into CASSLIRGGPTGELFF. The chain joins TRBV12-3 or TRBV12-4 to TRBJ2-2; either TRBD1 or TRBD2 may supply D (5 bases each). The V end lost 2 bases, the J end lost 5 bases, and 15 bases lay between the germline ends. This CDR3 is built from 16 residues.

The chain employs TRBV5-1 and TRBJ1-2; 7 bases line up with TRBD1. This CDR3 region has 14 residues. Germline V gives CDR1 SGHRS, CDR2 YFSETQ. Germline trimming cut 4 bases from V and 2 bases from J; bases unmatched to any gene: 5. The chain's CDR3 is CASSHETGNYGYTF. The DNA of the CDR3 is TGCGCCAGCAGCCACGAGACAGGGAACTATGGCTACACCTTC.

The chain recombines TRBV18 with TRBJ2-1; TRBD1 matches 9 bases. Per the germline V gene, CDR1 is KGHSH and CDR2 is LQKENI. The CDR3 length is 17 residues. V gave up 4 bases and J gave up 9 bases; unmatched junction bases: 16. The CDR3, as DNA: TGTGCCAGCTCACAACAGGGTACAGGGGGCGTTGCTGGTGAGCAGTTCTTC. Its translation is CASSQQGTGGVAGEQFF.

This clonotype has a handful of counts. The chain links TRBV10-3 to TRBJ1-4; D possibly corresponds to TRBD1 (5 bases). This CDR3 has 13 amino acids. The germline V and J ends were trimmed by 10 bases and 2 bases, with 11 bases remaining between them. Germline CDR1 is ENHRY and CDR2 is SYGVKD. The CDR3 DNA follows: TGTGCCACCCGGGACTGGACTAATGAAAAACTGTTTTTT. It yields the protein CATRDWTNEKLFF.

This clonotype was seen only a few times. This chain joins TRBV21-1 and TRBJ2-3; the table's D call, TRBD2, has no DNA check behind it. TRBV21-1 is a recognized pseudogene. This CDR3 spans 15 amino acids. In DNA, the CDR3 is TGTGCCAGCAGGACTAGCGGGAGCGTCTACAATACGCAGTATTTT. This encodes CASRTSGSVYNTQYF.

The chain has TRBV4-2 and TRBJ2-1; 14 bases are shared with TRBD2. The CDR3 has 18 amino acids. Trimming removed 1 base from V and 1 base from J; junction bases left unmatched: 3. The germline gives CDR1 LGHNA, CDR2 YNFKEQ. CDR3 nucleotides: TGTGCCAGCAGCCAAGTCGGACTAGCGGGAGGATCCTACAATGAGCAGTTCTTC. It encodes CASSQVGLAGGSYNEQFF.

A few counts support this clonotype. This sequence joins TRBV7-3 and TRBJ2-2, with D tentatively TRBD1 (6 bases). The CDR3 is 13 amino acids. Between the trimmed V and J ends, which lost 5 bases and 10 bases, there was a span of 14 bases. CDR1 SGHTA and CDR2 FQGTGA come from the germline V gene. The CDR3 bases are TGTGCCAGCAGCCCACAGGGACGTCTGGAGCTGTTTTTT. Its translation is CASSPQGRLELFF. Supplemented by reference TRBV7-3 and TRBJ2-2, the full variable domain reads GAGVSQTPSNKVTEKGKYVELRCDPISGHTALYWYRQSLGQGPEFLIYFQGTGAADDSGLPNDRFFAVRPEGSVSTLKIQRTERGDSAVYLCASSPQGRLELFFGEGSRLTVL.

The rearrangement links TRBV3-1 to TRBJ2-7; perhaps TRBD2 as D (6 bases). There are 15 residues in the CDR3. The V gene lost 0 bases and the J gene lost 5 bases, with 14 bases spanning the gap. From germline, CDR1 is LGHDT and CDR2 YNNKEL (reference sequence). CDR3 sequence: CASSQDLARSNEQYF. The CDR3 nucleotides read TGTGCCAGCAGCCAAGATCTAGCGCGGTCCAACGAGCAGTACTTC.